This T cell receptor (beta chain) appears in the sequencing data of a study of cytomegalovirus exposure and HLA in healthy donors. The study ran its PCR with 60 Vbeta and 13 Jbeta primers. Data came from immunoSEQ multiplex PCR; TCRdb stores just in-frame clones and leaves some out. The sample contains roughly 200,000 clones, around 74% of which appear only once. Study-wide findings and caveats: In a later analysis, across HLA loci, associated TCR counts were highest for DRB1, lowest for HLA-C. TCR beta V- and J-gene trimming was later associated with a missense DCLRE1C variant. The availability of immune exposure information extended only to CMV serostatus.

Comment on this clone: Its antigen is not identified.

The TCR comes from a male donor in good health and CMV-seronegative. Input material: PBMCs.

The CDR3 here is CASSTTSGFYYEQYF. The CDR3 nucleotides are TGTGCCAGCAGCACTACTAGCGGGTTTTACTACGAGCAGTACTTC. The genes are TRBV7-2 and TRBJ2-7; TRBD2 matches 9 bases. From germline, CDR1 is SGHTA and CDR2 FQGNSA. V trimming: 5 bases; J trimming: 3 bases; junction bases outside the gene matches: 8. The CDR3 is 15 amino acids.